A selection of T cell receptor beta chains follows, all from one sample in a study of cytomegalovirus exposure and HLA in healthy donors. This table comes from immunoSEQ multiplex PCR, and its TCRdb copy is limited to in-frame clones, with some not included. The repertoire includes around 210,000 clones, around 84% of them detected once, and roughly 0.24% sits in the top ten. Material for sequencing was PBMCs. The origin of the receptors is a girl aged 2 to 9 in good health and CMV-seronegative. Each CDR3 is given with its conserved first and last residue. A D gene is named only where the DNA matches it firmly. The size of a clone is reported for some rows only, either as once, few or many, or as a class for expanded clones.

v_gene	j_gene	abundance	d_gene	len	CDR3nt	CDR3aa
TRBV20-1	TRBJ2-3	NA	NA	10	TGCAGTCCTGGGGGGGATACGCAGTATTTT	CSPGGDTQYF
TRBV7-9	TRBJ1-1	NA	NA	12	TGTGCCAGCAGCTTAGGTGGAGGGGAAGCTTTCTTT	CASSLGGGEAFF
TRBV5-1	TRBJ2-6	few	NA	15	TGCGCCAGCAGCTTTTGGACAGCCGGGGCCAACGTCCTGACTTTC	CASSFWTAGANVLTF
TRBV15	TRBJ2-7	once	NA	14	TGTGCCACCAGCAGAGATAGGGGTACCTACGAGCAGTACTTC	CATSRDRGTYEQYF
TRBV7-6	TRBJ1-2	NA	NA	13	TGTGCCAGCAGCTCCGCTCCGGAGGGGGGCTACACCTTC	CASSSAPEGGYTF
TRBV6-1	TRBJ1-2	NA	TRBD1	13	TGTGCCAGCAGGAAGAGGGACAGCTATGGCTACACCTTC	CASRKRDSYGYTF
TRBV5-1	TRBJ1-3	NA	TRBD1	15	TGCGCCAGCAGCTTGGGAGGGGGCAGTGGAAACACCATATATTTT	CASSLGGGSGNTIYF
TRBV10-3	TRBJ1-1	NA	TRBD1	13	TGTGCCACTGACAGGGGGGCGAACACTGAAGCTTTCTTT	CATDRGANTEAFF
TRBV9	TRBJ1-2	NA	NA	15	TGTGCCAGCAGCGTAGGTCCAGGTACTAACTATGGCTACACCTTC	CASSVGPGTNYGYTF
TRBV27	TRBJ2-7	NA	TRBD2	15	TGTGCCAGCTGGGGCTCTTGGGGGGGGATCTACGAGCAGTACTTC	CASWGSWGGIYEQYF